This is a list of T cell receptor beta chains from one sample in a study of blood T cell repertoires in COVID-19. Only in-frame clones appear in the TCRdb table, and some are missing; sequencing was by immunoSEQ multiplex PCR. The table includes over 75,000 clones, roughly 84% detected once. Sequencing input: peripheral blood. These receptors were collected from a woman aged 50 to 60 with acute or convalescent COVID-19. The CDR3 runs from the conserved cysteine through the conserved F or W. The D gene is left open where the match is weak. Part of the rows lack a size; the others show once, few, many or a class for expanded clones.

.,TRBV15,TRBJ1-1,once,TGTGCCACCAGCAGAGTAGACATGAACACTGAAGCTTTCTTT,CATSRVDMNTEAFF
.,TRBV7-2,TRBJ1-3,few,TGTGCCAGCAGCCTTCAGGGGTCCGGAAACACCATATATTTT,CASSLQGSGNTIYF
.,TRBV18,TRBJ2-2,.,TGTGCCAGCTCACCTATCGGGGGATACACCGGGGAGCTGTTTTTT,CASSPIGGYTGELFF
.,TRBV7-2,TRBJ1-1,.,TGTGCCAGCAGCTTAGATCGCGGGGTCACTGAAGCTTTCTTT,CASSLDRGVTEAFF
.,TRBV30,TRBJ2-1,.,TGTGCCTGGAGTGTGCCGGACTATATCAATGAGCAGTTCTTC,CAWSVPDYINEQFF
TRBD1,TRBV9,TRBJ1-2,.,TGTGCCAGCAGCGTAGGATTAGGGGGCGCCGGGTATGGCTACACCTTC,CASSVGLGGAGYGYTF
.,TRBV21-1,TRBJ1-5,.,TGTGCCAGCAGCAAAATCGACTGCAATCAGCCCCAGCATTTT,CASSKIDCNQPQHF
.,TRBV24-1,TRBJ2-5,medium-sized,TGTGCCACCAGTGACCCGACAGGTGGAGGCCCAAAAGAGACCCAGTACTTC,CATSDPTGGGPKETQYF
TRBD1,TRBV7-6,TRBJ1-5,.,TGTGCCAGCGGTCCCGGGACAGGGAACCAGCCCCAGCATTTT,CASGPGTGNQPQHF
.,TRBV7-2,TRBJ2-2,.,TGTGCCAGCAGCTTAGTTAGCGGAACGAACACCGGGGAGCTGTTTTTT,CASSLVSGTNTGELFF
.,TRBV7-8,TRBJ1-1,.,TGTGCCAGCAGCTTAGACGACACGAACACTGAAGCTTTCTTT,CASSLDDTNTEAFF
.,TRBV9,TRBJ1-6,.,TGTGCCCGCCCGAGGGGGGGGGAGTATAATTCACCCCTCCACTTT,CARPRGGEYNSPLHF
.,TRBV10-3,TRBJ2-1,.,TGTGCCGCTAGCATCGGAAGCTCCTACAATGAGCAGTTCTTC,CAASIGSSYNEQFF
.,TRBV7-2,TRBJ1-3,.,TGTGCCAGCAGCCCGGTGGGGGGTCTACTGGCCGGAAACACCATATATTTT,CASSPVGGLLAGNTIYF
.,TRBV7-2,TRBJ1-6,.,TGTGCCAGCAGGTTGTCCGGGGGGTGGAATTCACCCCTCCACTTT,CASRLSGGWNSPLHF
TRBD2,TRBV4-3,TRBJ2-3,.,TGCGCCAGCAGCCAAGAGAGGACTAGCGGGACATCAGATACGCAGTATTTT,CASSQERTSGTSDTQYF
TRBD1,TRBV6-6,TRBJ2-1,.,TGTGCCAGCAACTACGGCCCGGGACAGGGTCAGAATGAGCAGTTCTTC,CASNYGPGQGQNEQFF